This T cell receptor (beta chain) was obtained from a study of T cells expressing NK-cell markers (TCRdb year 2020). For context, the study as a whole: TCR beta-chain repertoires were profiled in sorted CD3+CD56+NKG2C+, CD3+CD56+NKG2C- and CD3+CD56-NKG2C+ T-cell subsets from several donors. Seven of the eight sequenced donors were HCMV-seropositive and one was HCMV-seronegative. The study sequenced eight donors, all healthy volunteers chosen at random: three men and five women. The libraries were sequenced on Illumina HiSeq 2000/2500, MiSeq or NextSeq, producing 2 x 150 bp reads. General study outcomes and caveats: In a handful of donors, the dominant CD3+CD56+NKG2C+ clonotypes ranked among the top 10 CD8+ clonotypes, making up about 1.0-8% of CD8+ T cells. Those dominant clonotypes were again the most abundant among CD3+CD56-NKG2C+ cells in a handful of donors, at about 28.3-60.1%. It remained unclear whether the expanded NKG2C-expressing T cell clones were specific for HCMV antigens.

The CDR3 spans 16 residues, from the cysteine through the phenylalanine. No nucleotide data were recorded. Based on the germline V gene, the CDR1 and CDR2 sequences are SQVTM and ANQGSEA. Instrument on record: Illumina HiSeq 2000. TCR beta cDNA libraries were made by 5'RACE template switching that added a universal primer site and unique molecular identifiers. Priming for cDNA synthesis came from the TCR beta constant segment, and two successive PCR amplification steps followed. The authors' analysis ran thus. MIGEC was used to demultiplex reads and group the reads by UMI, and MiTCR was used to assemble and quantify clonotypes. To exclude erroneous sequences, only TCR cDNA sequences supported by at least two reads were retained. The tcR package was used for downstream repertoire analysis, and clonotypes were matched between fractions using CDR3 nucleotide sequence together with V segment. VDJmatch was used to annotate antigen specificity against VDJdb, with one amino acid substitution in CDR3 permitted. Following TCRdb reprocessing, every CDR3 protein sequence forms one entry, and DNA is not provided. The authors' filters were not applied to this entry. The sample table gives some 600,000 distinct CDR3 sequences. The ten top clones hold approximately 4% of the sample.

As for this clonotype: Its antigen is not yet known.

To determine HCMV serostatus, a commercial ELISA kit was used to detect HCMV-specific IgG in serum. Ficoll density gradient centrifugation was used to isolate peripheral blood mononuclear cells from blood. The TCR sequence derives from a man between 18 and 29 years old in good health. Donor details come from another sample of the same person, matched by shared clones. This chain is built from TRBV29-1 and TRBJ2-7; TCRdb selects TRBD1, and the lack of DNA leaves this call unchecked. Sequenced material: blood T cells: a sorted CD56 or NKG2C T cell subset, CD4+ or CD8+ T cells, or bulk PBMC T cells (not recorded which). The CDR3 protein sequence reads: CSVGNRSGTLRYEQYF.